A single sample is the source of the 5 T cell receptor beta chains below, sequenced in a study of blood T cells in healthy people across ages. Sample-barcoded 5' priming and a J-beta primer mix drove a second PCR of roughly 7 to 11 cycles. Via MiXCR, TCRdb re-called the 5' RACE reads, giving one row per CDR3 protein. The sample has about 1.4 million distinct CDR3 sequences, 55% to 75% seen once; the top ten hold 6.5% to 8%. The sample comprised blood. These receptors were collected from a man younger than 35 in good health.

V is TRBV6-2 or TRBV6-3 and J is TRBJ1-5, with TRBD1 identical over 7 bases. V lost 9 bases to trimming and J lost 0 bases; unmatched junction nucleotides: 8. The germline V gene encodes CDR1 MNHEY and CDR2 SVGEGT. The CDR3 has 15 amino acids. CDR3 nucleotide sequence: TGTGCCAGTACAATAGGGGGCTATAGCAATCAGCCCCAGCATTTT. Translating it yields CASTIGGYSNQPQHF.

CDR3 sequence: CSGGQGNYGYTF. CDR3 nucleotides: TGCAGTGGGGGACAGGGGAACTATGGCTACACCTTC. This chain uses TRBV20-1 with TRBJ1-2, with TRBD1 matching 10 bases. The J segment lost 2 bases and the V segment lost 7 bases, leaving 1 base of the junction unmatched. From germline, CDR1 is DFQATT and CDR2 SNEGSKA (reference sequence). The length of the CDR3 is 12 residues.

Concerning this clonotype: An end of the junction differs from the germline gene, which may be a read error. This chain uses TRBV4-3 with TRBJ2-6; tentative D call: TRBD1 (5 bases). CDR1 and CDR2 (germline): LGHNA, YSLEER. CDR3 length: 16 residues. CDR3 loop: CASSQDLDSGANVPTF. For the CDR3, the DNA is TGCGCCAGCAGCCAAGATCTTGACTCTGGGGCCAACGTCCCGACTTTC.

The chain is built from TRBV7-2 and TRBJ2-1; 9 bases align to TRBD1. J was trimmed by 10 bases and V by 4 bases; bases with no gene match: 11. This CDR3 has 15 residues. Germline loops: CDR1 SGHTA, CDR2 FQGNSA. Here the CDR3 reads CASSSSGTGNYEQFF. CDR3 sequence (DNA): TGTGCCAGCAGCTCTTCCGGGACAGGGAACTACGAGCAGTTCTTC.

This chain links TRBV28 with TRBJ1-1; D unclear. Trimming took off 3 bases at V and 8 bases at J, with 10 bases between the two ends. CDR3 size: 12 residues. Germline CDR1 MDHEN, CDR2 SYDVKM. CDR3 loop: CASSLGLDEAFF. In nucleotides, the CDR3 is TGTGCCAGCAGTTTGGGCCTTGACGAAGCTTTCTTT.